Below, one T cell receptor beta chain is given with its context. Its antigen is unidentified. This sample stems from a study of shared clonotypes between healthy human individuals. Points from the study as a whole: Blood was the sole source, and tissue repertoires probably differ. Rarefaction indicated that sorted-subset sequencing remained incomplete although depth was large.

Genomic DNA per cell subset filled all wells of several immunoSEQ plates. Sequencing used immunoSEQ multiplex PCR; TCRdb keeps in-frame clones, though not all of them. Of 550,000 to 750,000 clones in the sample, roughly 95% are singletons; the top ten hold 0.095% to 0.12%. With 5 bases removed from V and 2 bases from J, the gap between germline ends came to 11 bases. CDR1 and CDR2 from the germline V gene are SGHVS and FQNEAQ. This CDR3 spans 14 amino acids. Naive CD8 isolation took CD45RO-negative cells positively selected for CCR7 and excluded terminally differentiated effector memory CD45RA+ cells.

This sequence joins TRBV7-8 and TRBJ2-3; maybe TRBD2 (5 bases). This TCR was recovered from a woman between 25 and 40 years old in good health. Sequenced: naive CD8+ T cells sorted from blood. The CDR3 sequence is CASSVGINTDTQYF. CDR3 nucleotides: TGTGCCAGCAGCGTCGGGATTAACACAGATACGCAGTATTTT.